This T cell receptor beta chain stems from a study of regulatory T cells in long-lasting Graves disease. Study observations and caveats: Relative to newly diagnosed Graves' patients, persistent ones had lower TCR diversity.

Time point here: newly diagnosed GD, antithyroid drugs for less than 3 months. Isolated PBMC RNA provided the starting material for the TCR library. Through Arm-PCR of CDR3 regions and iRepertoire HTBI primers, TCR beta libraries were built. Each CDR3 protein is one row after TCRdb ran MiXCR on the multiplex PCR reads. The repertoire includes around 250,000 distinct CDR3 sequences, about a sixth of them detected once, and about 20% sits in the top ten. About this clonotype: The target antigen is unknown.

The sample was peripheral blood mononuclear cells (PBMCs), taken at new diagnosis, from a patient treated with antithyroid drugs. This clonotype was obtained from a female donor with Graves disease.

CDR3 bases: TGTGCCTGGAGTACAGGGGGCTACGAGCAGTACTTC. Translating it yields CAWSTGGYEQYF. The rearrangement links TRBV30 to TRBJ2-7; 8 positions match TRBD1. This CDR3 region has 12 residues. J gave up 3 bases and V 2 bases, and 0 bases lay outside the gene matches. The germline V gene has CDR1 GTSNPN and CDR2 SVGIG (reference sequence).